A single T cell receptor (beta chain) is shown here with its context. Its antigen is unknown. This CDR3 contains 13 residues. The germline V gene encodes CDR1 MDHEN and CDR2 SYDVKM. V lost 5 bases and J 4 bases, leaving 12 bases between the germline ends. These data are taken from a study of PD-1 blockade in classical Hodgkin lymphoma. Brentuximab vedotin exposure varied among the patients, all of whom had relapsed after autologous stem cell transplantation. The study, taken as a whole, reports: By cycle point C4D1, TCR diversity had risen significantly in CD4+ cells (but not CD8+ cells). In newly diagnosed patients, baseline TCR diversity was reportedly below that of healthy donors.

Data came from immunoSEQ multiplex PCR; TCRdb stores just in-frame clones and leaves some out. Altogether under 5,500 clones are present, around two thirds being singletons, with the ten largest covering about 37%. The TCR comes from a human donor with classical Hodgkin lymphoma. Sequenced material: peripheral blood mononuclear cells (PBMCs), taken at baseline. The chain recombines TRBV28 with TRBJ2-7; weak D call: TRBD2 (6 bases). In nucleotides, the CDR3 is TGTGCCAGCAGTCGGGGCGGGATGTACGAGCAGTACTTC. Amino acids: CASSRGGMYEQYF.